This passage covers 20 T cell receptor beta chains from one sample sequenced in a study of blood T cell repertoires in COVID-19. Clones were sequenced by immunoSEQ multiplex PCR, and TCRdb holds only the in-frame ones, with some missing. The table lists about 190,000 clones, under 90% of them singletons. The material sequenced was peripheral blood. Receptors originate from a human donor in a cohort sampled during active COVID-19.

V usage is TRBV6-5 and J usage is TRBJ1-5; 7 bases align to TRBD1. Germline V lookup: CDR1 MNHEY, CDR2 SVGAGI. This CDR3 has 14 amino acids. V gave up 8 bases and J gave up 0 bases; unmatched junction bases: 4. CDR3 in DNA: TGTGCCAGCGGGGGACAGAGTAGCAATCAGCCCCAGCATTTT. Amino acids: CASGGQSSNQPQHF.

The chain carries TRBV7-9 and TRBJ1-1; D remains unclear. Germline CDR1 SEHNR, CDR2 FQNEAQ (reference sequence). V dropped 3 bases and J dropped 5 bases, with 10 bases sitting between them. The CDR3 is 13 residues long. In nucleotides, the CDR3 is TGTGCCAGCAGCTTCTTAGGAGAGACTGAAGCTTTCTTT. As protein: CASSFLGETEAFF.

The rearrangement uses TRBV5-1 and TRBJ2-3, with D uncertain. The CDR3 is 12 amino acids. V lost 5 bases and J lost 3, with 7 bases in between. From germline, CDR1 is SGHRS and CDR2 YFSETQ. This CDR3 reads CASSRGTDTQYF. Here the CDR3 DNA reads TGCGCCAGCAGTAGAGGAACAGATACGCAGTATTTT.

This clone was seen a handful of times. CDR3 in amino acids: CASSLSQNYGYTF. CDR3 DNA: TGCGCCAGCAGCTTGAGTCAGAACTATGGCTACACCTTC. The rearrangement links TRBV5-1 to TRBJ1-2, with D unclear. Deletions cut 1 base from V and 2 bases from J, with 6 bases between. CDR3 length: 13 residues. Germline lookup yields CDR1 SGHRS and CDR2 YFSETQ.

The genes are TRBV6-5 and TRBJ2-1; 14 bases are a match to TRBD2. Trimming at V came to 6 bases and at J to 9 bases, leaving 7 bases not matched to a gene. Looked up from germline, CDR1 is MNHEY and CDR2 is SVGAGI. This CDR3 region has 15 residues. CDR3 nucleotides: TGTGCCAGCAGCGTGGGACTAGCGGGAGATGGTGAGCAGTTCTTC. Encoded protein: CASSVGLAGDGEQFF.

This clone was seen once. The V and J genes are TRBV6-5 and TRBJ2-7; 11 positions agree with TRBD2. The germline V gene has CDR1 MNHEY and CDR2 SVGAGI. The CDR3 consists of 15 residues. Germline trimming cut 4 bases from V and 1 base from J; bases unmatched to any gene: 3. For the CDR3, the DNA is TGTGCCAGCAGTTTAGCGGGAGGGCCTTCCTACGAGCAGTACTTC. Amino acid sequence: CASSLAGGPSYEQYF.

This clone was recorded only once. This sequence joins TRBV6-2 or TRBV6-3 and TRBJ1-3; tentatively, D is TRBD1 (5 bases). The CDR3 contains 14 residues. The V gene's germline CDR1 is MNHEY and CDR2 SVGEGT. The V end was cut by 6 bases, the J end by 9 bases, with 18 bases between. The CDR3 bases are TGTGCCAGCAGCGGGACTGAGTTTCTTCGCACCATATATTTT. This gives the protein CASSGTEFLRTIYF.

The chain has TRBV6-5 and TRBJ2-7; tentatively, D is TRBD1 (5 bases). This CDR3 comprises 14 residues. Germline CDR1 and CDR2: MNHEY and SVGAGI. Trimming removed 0 bases from V and 3 bases from J, with 9 bases in between. The DNA of the CDR3 is TGTGCCAGCAGTTACTCACCAAGGGGCTACGAGCAGTACTTC. Translated: CASSYSPRGYEQYF.

In its sample, this clone was seen once. The rearrangement uses TRBV6-5 and TRBJ1-2, with 7 bases matching TRBD1. The CDR3 runs 13 residues. The trim removed 8 bases at V and 6 bases at J, leaving 9 bases unmatched. Germline V gives CDR1 MNHEY, CDR2 SVGAGI. CDR3 DNA sequence: TGTGCCAGCCGGTCGACAGGGCGAAATGGCTACACCTTC. Translating it yields CASRSTGRNGYTF.

This clone was observed at least ten times. The rearrangement links TRBV4-1 to TRBJ2-3; TRBD2 might be the D (5 bases). Trimming stripped 1 base from V and 1 base from J, with 9 bases between. Per germline, CDR1 MGHRA and CDR2 YSYEKL. The CDR3 is 15 residues long. The CDR3 spells CASSQVFSGTDTQYF. CDR3 sequence (DNA): TGCGCCAGCAGCCAAGTTTTTAGCGGCACAGATACGCAGTATTTT.

The CDR3 region has the DNA TGTGCCAGCAGAAGGGACAGACTCTCTGGAAACACCATATATTTT. Translation: CASRRDRLSGNTIYF. V gene TRBV7-9 combines with J gene TRBJ1-3; 7 positions agree with TRBD1. This CDR3 spans 15 amino acids. Looked up from germline, CDR1 is SEHNR and CDR2 is FQNEAQ (reference sequence). With V trimmed by 6 bases and J by 0 bases, 5 bases remained unmatched.

Turning to this clone: Compared with germline, one end of the junction differs, possibly owing to a read error. The genes are TRBV9 and TRBJ2-7; no clear D. The CDR3 has 12 residues. Germline assignment: CDR1 SGDLS and CDR2 YYNGEE. CDR3 region: CASICKLSPPGF. The CDR3 DNA follows: TGTGCCAGCATATGCAAGTTAAGCCCCCCGGGCTTC.

This clone was counted a single time. The CDR3 DNA follows: TGTGCCAGCAGCTTCGTAGCGGGATTGAGGAATGAGCAGTTCTTC. Protein product: CASSFVAGLRNEQFF. V and J are TRBV7-2 and TRBJ2-1; 8 nucleotides line up with TRBD2. Per germline, CDR1 SGHTA and CDR2 FQGNSA. V shed 3 bases and J 7 bases; nucleotides not matched to a gene: 8. The CDR3 has 15 residues.

The V and J genes are TRBV5-1 and TRBJ1-1; 7 bases fit TRBD1. The germline gives CDR1 SGHRS, CDR2 YFSETQ. The CDR3 covers 17 residues. Trimming cost V 6 bases and J 2 bases; bases outside gene matches: 16. The CDR3, as DNA: TGCGCCAGCAAACGGGACAGAGGCAGATCGGATAACACTGAAGCTTTCTTT. It translates to CASKRDRGRSDNTEAFF.

This clone was recorded a few times. This chain joins TRBV6-1 and TRBJ1-3; no definite D call. Germline V gene lookup returns CDR1 MNHNS and CDR2 SASEGT. This CDR3 spans 14 amino acids. Trimming took 1 base from V and 2 from J, leaving 6 bases between them. CDR3 sequence (DNA): TGTGCCAGCAGTGAAGGGCTCCCTGGAAACACCATATATTTT. Translated, it gives CASSEGLPGNTIYF.

The chain employs TRBV13 and TRBJ2-7; D not resolved. The V gene's germline CDR1 is PRHDT and CDR2 FYEKMQ (reference sequence). The ends were cut back, 0 bases at V and 3 bases at J, with 12 bases in the middle. The CDR3 consists of 15 residues. The CDR3 nucleotides read TGTGCCAGCAGCTTAGGCCGCGGCCTATACTACGAGCAGTACTTC. This sequence encodes CASSLGRGLYYEQYF.

The CDR3 protein is CASSEAGLAVETQYF. The CDR3 region has the DNA TGTGCCAGCAGTGAAGCCGGCCTAGCGGTAGAGACCCAGTACTTC. The chain recombines TRBV2 with TRBJ2-5; 7 bases map to TRBD2. This CDR3 has 15 residues. The germline CDR1 and CDR2 sequences are SNHLY and FYNNEI. Trimming at V came to 0 bases and at J to 4 bases, leaving 5 bases not matched to a gene.

The chain couples TRBV14 to TRBJ1-4; 10 nucleotides match TRBD1. Per the germline V gene, CDR1 is SGHDN and CDR2 is FVKESK. V lost 4 bases to trimming and J lost 8 bases; unmatched junction nucleotides: 4. The length of the CDR3 is 14 residues. The CDR3 reads CASSLTGGEEKLFF. The CDR3 nucleotides are TGTGCCAGCAGCCTGACAGGGGGCGAGGAAAAACTGTTTTTT.

The sample holds one count of this clone. The CDR3 DNA sequence: TGTGCCAGCAGCCTTGACTACGGCACAGATACGCAGTATTTT. This encodes CASSLDYGTDTQYF. The genes are TRBV7-9 and TRBJ2-3; D perhaps matches TRBD2 (5 bases). The germline V and J ends were trimmed by 5 bases and 1 base, with 10 bases remaining between them. Germline loops: CDR1 SEHNR, CDR2 FQNEAQ (reference sequence). This CDR3 is 14 amino acids long.

V is TRBV5-1 and J is TRBJ1-1; D is possibly TRBD1 (6 bases). This CDR3 contains 13 residues. CDR1 and CDR2 from the germline V gene are SGHRS and YFSETQ. V shed 4 bases and J shed 1 base, with 8 bases lying between them. The CDR3 loop is CASSPTGNTEAFF. CDR3 coding DNA: TGCGCCAGCAGCCCGACAGGGAACACTGAAGCTTTCTTT.